Here is one T cell receptor beta chain with its context. Antigen unknown. Trimming took 1 base from V and 10 from J; bases not matched to a gene: 12. This CDR3 region has 15 residues. CDR1 and CDR2 (germline): LNHNV, YYDKDF (reference sequence). Healthy bone marrow donors made up the donors. At collection, donors were nominally healthy, but unrecorded immune exposures were probable. The PCR ran on 60 Vbeta and 13 Jbeta primers. Sequenced by immunoSEQ multiplex PCR; TCRdb stores in-frame clones only, minus some. The sample contains around 110,000 clones, 65% to 85% of which appear only once. This sample was taken from a study of cytomegalovirus exposure and HLA in healthy donors. The study's findings and limits: Productive rates of about 87% or about 30% were seen for most TCR beta V segments in an earlier analysis.

The TCR was taken from a man between 18 and 35 years old in good health and CMV-seronegative. The chain has TRBV15 and TRBJ2-7, with TRBD1 identical over 8 bases. The sample consisted of PBMCs. CDR3 DNA sequence: TGTGCCACCAGCAGAGGCCCCCCCAATTCAGGGGGCCAGTACTTC. Protein product: CATSRGPPNSGGQYF.